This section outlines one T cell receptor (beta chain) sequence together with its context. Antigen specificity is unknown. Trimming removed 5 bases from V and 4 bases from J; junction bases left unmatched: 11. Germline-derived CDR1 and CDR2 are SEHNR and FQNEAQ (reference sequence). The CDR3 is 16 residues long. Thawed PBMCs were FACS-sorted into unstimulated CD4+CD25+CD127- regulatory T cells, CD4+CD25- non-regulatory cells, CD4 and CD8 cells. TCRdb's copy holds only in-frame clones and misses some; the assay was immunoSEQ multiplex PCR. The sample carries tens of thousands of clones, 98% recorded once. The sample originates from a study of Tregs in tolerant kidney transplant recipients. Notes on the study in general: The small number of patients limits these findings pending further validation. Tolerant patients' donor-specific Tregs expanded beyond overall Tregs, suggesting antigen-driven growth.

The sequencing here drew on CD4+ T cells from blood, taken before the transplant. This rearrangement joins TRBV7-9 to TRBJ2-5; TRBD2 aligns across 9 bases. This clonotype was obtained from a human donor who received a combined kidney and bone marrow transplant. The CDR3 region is CASSPTVAGVLETQYF. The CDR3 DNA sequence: TGTGCCAGCAGCCCCACGGTAGCGGGAGTCTTAGAGACCCAGTACTTC.